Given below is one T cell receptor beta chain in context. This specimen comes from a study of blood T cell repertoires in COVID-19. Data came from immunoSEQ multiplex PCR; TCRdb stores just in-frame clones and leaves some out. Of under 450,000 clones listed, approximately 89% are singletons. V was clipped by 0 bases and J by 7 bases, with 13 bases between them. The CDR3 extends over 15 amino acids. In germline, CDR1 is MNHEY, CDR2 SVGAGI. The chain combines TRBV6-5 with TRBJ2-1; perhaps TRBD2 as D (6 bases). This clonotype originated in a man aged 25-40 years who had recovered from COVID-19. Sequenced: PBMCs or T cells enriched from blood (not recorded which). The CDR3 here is CASSYSGGTGNEQFF. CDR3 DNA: TGTGCCAGCAGTTACTCGGGAGGAACGGGGAATGAGCAGTTCTTC.